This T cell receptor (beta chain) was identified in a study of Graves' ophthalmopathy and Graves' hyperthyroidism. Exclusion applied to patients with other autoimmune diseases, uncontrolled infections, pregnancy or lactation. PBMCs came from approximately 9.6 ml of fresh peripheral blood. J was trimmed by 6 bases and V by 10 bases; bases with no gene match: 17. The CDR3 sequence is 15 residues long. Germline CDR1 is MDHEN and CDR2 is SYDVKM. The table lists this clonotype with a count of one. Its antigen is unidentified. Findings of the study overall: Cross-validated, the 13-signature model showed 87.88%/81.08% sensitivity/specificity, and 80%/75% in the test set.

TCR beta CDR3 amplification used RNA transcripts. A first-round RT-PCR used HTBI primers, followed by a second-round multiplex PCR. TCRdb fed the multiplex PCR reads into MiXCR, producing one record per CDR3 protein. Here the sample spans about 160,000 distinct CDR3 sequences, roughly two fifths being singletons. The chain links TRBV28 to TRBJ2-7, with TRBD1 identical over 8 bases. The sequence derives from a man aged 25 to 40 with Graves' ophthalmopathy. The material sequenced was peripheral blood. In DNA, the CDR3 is TGTGCCACCAAGCTTGGGGGACAGGATAGCGGCGAGCAGTACTTC. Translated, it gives CATKLGGQDSGEQYF.